This TCR beta chain appears in the sequencing data of a study of vaccination and CD4 T cells after COVID-19. Overall study context: Across the group, participants received two doses of either BNT162b2 or mRNA-1273 vaccine.

The V gene's germline CDR1 is SGHVS and CDR2 FQNEAQ. The CDR3 sequence is 16 residues long. Deletions cut 3 bases from V and 0 bases from J, with 12 bases between. Specified time point: late sampling 161 to 241 days after vaccination in a few convalescent patients. Each CDR3 protein is one row after TCRdb ran MiXCR on the PCR reads. The sample holds roughly 31,000 distinct CDR3 sequences; about 50% are singletons and the top ten take about 5.6%. The source of this sequence is a human donor who had recovered from COVID-19. The V and J genes are TRBV7-8 and TRBJ1-5, with D uncertain. The sequencing used CD4+ T cells from blood, collected about 7 months after SARS-CoV-2 vaccination. The CDR3, as DNA: TGTGCCAGCAGCTTGGAGACGGTCTATAGCAATCAGCCCCAGCATTTT. It translates to CASSLETVYSNQPQHF.